The 13 T cell receptor beta chains below all came from one sample that was sequenced in a study of T cells in Graves' hyperthyroidism and ophthalmopathy. TCR beta CDR3 regions were amplified from RNA transcripts. HTBI primers were employed in a first-round RT-PCR of the TCR CDR3. MiXCR was run by TCRdb on the multiplex PCR reads, yielding one entry per CDR3 protein. Of about 620,000 distinct CDR3 sequences listed, roughly 16% are singletons. The sequenced sample was blood. The receptors derive from a woman in her twenties or thirties with Graves' hyperthyroidism.

The rearrangement uses TRBV20-1 and TRBJ1-3; D ambiguous. CDR1 is DFQATT, CDR2 SNEGSKA, per germline (reference sequence). V was clipped by 2 bases and J by 0 bases, with 17 bases between them. The CDR3 spans 17 residues. The CDR3 DNA reads as TGCAGTGCTAGACCAACCTCTTGGCAGGTCTCTGGAAACACCATATATTTT. Its translation: CSARPTSWQVSGNTIYF.

This chain uses TRBV4-1 with TRBJ2-7, with TRBD2 identical over 11 bases. Germline assignment: CDR1 MGHRA and CDR2 YSYEKL. The J segment lost 3 bases and the V segment lost 4 bases, leaving 5 bases of the junction unmatched. This CDR3 is built from 15 residues. The CDR3 loop is CASSLLAGDRYEQYF. CDR3 DNA sequence: TGCGCCAGCAGCCTACTAGCGGGAGACCGCTACGAGCAGTACTTC.

This clonotype was detected a few times. The chain carries TRBV29-1 and TRBJ1-1; 10 positions match TRBD1. Germline CDR1 reads SQVTM; CDR2 reads ANQGSEA. V lost 7 bases to trimming and J lost 5 bases; unmatched junction nucleotides: 10. The CDR3 has 14 residues. As DNA, the CDR3 is TGCAGCGCCCCCGGGACAGGGGTATTAACTGAAGCTTTCTTT. It codes for CSAPGTGVLTEAFF.

The J gene is TRBJ2-1, the V gene TRBV19, with no clear D. Trimming stripped 3 bases from V and 1 base from J, with 7 bases between. Germline lookup yields CDR1 LNHDA and CDR2 SQIVND (reference sequence). The CDR3 is made up of 14 amino acids. The CDR3, as DNA: TGTGCCAGTAGTATTGGGATGTCCTACAATGAGCAGTTCTTC. This gives the protein CASSIGMSYNEQFF.

This clonotype was observed a few times. The chain joins TRBV6-2 or TRBV6-3 to TRBJ2-3; 12 bases are a match to TRBD2. Looked up from germline, CDR1 is MNHEY and CDR2 is SVGEGT. The CDR3 is made up of 18 amino acids. After removal of 4 bases from V and 0 bases from J, the junction contained 8 bases not matched to a gene. The CDR3 here is CASSWLAGGPSSTDTQYF. In DNA form, the CDR3 reads TGTGCCAGCAGTTGGCTAGCGGGAGGGCCATCAAGCACAGATACGCAGTATTTT.

This chain uses TRBV20-1 with TRBJ2-2; 8 bases agree with TRBD1. CDR1 and CDR2 from the germline V gene are DFQATT and SNEGSKA (reference sequence). The CDR3 spans 16 residues. Germline trimming cut 0 bases from V and 3 bases from J; bases unmatched to any gene: 6. CDR3 residues: CSARDGQGGDTGELFF. The DNA for the CDR3 is TGCAGTGCTAGAGACGGACAGGGTGGGGACACCGGGGAGCTGTTTTTT.

This clonotype was detected ten times or more. The chain recombines TRBV27 with TRBJ2-5; 10 bases are shared with TRBD1. The CDR3 runs to 16 residues. Germline V CDR1 and CDR2: MNHEY, SMNVEV (reference sequence). Unmatched junction bases numbered 8, after V lost 2 bases and J lost 5 bases. Written as DNA, the CDR3 is TGTGCCAGCAGTTTACGGGGCGACAGGGGGCGGGAGACCCAGTACTTC. Translated: CASSLRGDRGRETQYF.

V gene TRBV6-9 combines with J gene TRBJ1-4; TRBD1 is a possible D gene (6 bases). The CDR3 is 16 amino acids. Germline CDR1 and CDR2: MNHGY and SVAAGI. V lost 3 bases and J lost 0, with 11 bases in between. The CDR3 here is CASSYGNRATNEKLFF. Written as DNA, the CDR3 is TGTGCCAGCAGTTACGGCAACAGGGCAACTAATGAAAAACTGTTTTTT.

This chain joins TRBV6-1 and TRBJ1-1; 12 nucleotides agree with TRBD1. CDR3 size: 15 residues. CDR1 is MNHNS and CDR2 is SASEGT in the germline V gene. V shed 2 bases and J 4 bases; nucleotides not matched to a gene: 2. The CDR3 DNA is TGTGCCAGCAGTGAATGGGACAGGGGGCGCACTGAAGCTTTCTTT. This gives the protein CASSEWDRGRTEAFF.

This clonotype was seen a handful of times. The V call is TRBV3-1, the J call TRBJ2-5; 8 positions agree with TRBD2. V was clipped by 2 bases and J by 5 bases; unmatched bases: 4. The CDR3 is 14 amino acids. CDR1 is LGHDT and CDR2 is YNNKEL in the germline V gene (reference sequence). DNA of the CDR3: TGTGCCAGCAGCCAACAGACTAGCGCTGAGACCCAGTACTTC. This translates into CASSQQTSAETQYF.

V usage is TRBV5-4 and J usage is TRBJ2-5; D is perhaps TRBD1 (5 bases). The V and J ends lost 2 bases and 13 bases respectively, with 18 bases between them. Germline loops: CDR1 SGHNT, CDR2 YYREEE (reference sequence). CDR3 length: 13 residues. The CDR3 region has the DNA TGTGCCAGCAGCTTTGACAGAAATGGCTTTCTGTACTTC. Protein sequence: CASSFDRNGFLYF. Based on the CDR3 plus reference TRBV5-4 and TRBJ2-5, the full variable domain is ETGVTQSPTHLIKTRGQQVTLRCSSQSGHNTVSWYQQALGQGPQFIFQYYREEENGRGNFPPRFSGLQFPNYSSELNVNALELDDSALYLCASSFDRNGFLYFGPGTRLLVL.

This clonotype was seen repeatedly, ten times or more. The chain carries TRBV20-1 and TRBJ2-3; no firm D call. The V end was cut by 3 bases, the J end by 7 bases, with 5 bases between. The CDR3 is made up of 10 amino acids. CDR1 and CDR2 from the germline V gene are DFQATT and SNEGSKA (reference sequence). The CDR3 loop is CSASSNTQYF. The CDR3 nucleotides are TGCAGTGCTAGCTCTAATACGCAGTATTTT.

The table lists this clonotype with many counts. The rearrangement joins TRBV30 to TRBJ2-7, with no clear D. The V end lost 7 bases, the J end lost 3 bases, and 13 bases lay between the germline ends. CDR3 length: 12 residues. The germline CDR1 and CDR2 sequences are GTSNPN and SVGIG (reference sequence). CDR3 bases: TGTGCCTATATGGCTGGAAACTACGAGCAGTACTTC. Protein sequence: CAYMAGNYEQYF.